This T cell receptor beta chain was sequenced for a study of cytomegalovirus exposure and HLA in healthy donors. General study findings and limits: For presence/absence analyses, sequencing depth was assumed to be roughly uniform across donors. TCR beta V segments were, for the most part, productive about 87% or about 30% of the time in an earlier analysis. A later analysis found TCR association rates differed by HLA locus, highest for DRB1 and lowest for HLA-C.

The CDR3 is 12 residues long. Trimming removed 4 bases from V and 9 bases from J, with 11 bases in between. Looked up from germline, CDR1 is SGHNT and CDR2 is YYREEE (reference sequence). With regard to this clone: The antigen remains undetermined.

The study sampled nominally healthy donors, though unrecorded immune exposures were likely. 60 Vbeta and 13 Jbeta primers were used in PCR. Here immunoSEQ multiplex PCR was the method, and the copy in TCRdb shows in-frame clones only, minus some. This sample has approximately 99,000 clones, with approximately 85% found just once. Sequencing input: PBMCs. The chain joins TRBV5-4 to TRBJ2-1; possible D gene TRBD1, 6 bases. The receptor was derived from a man in his forties or fifties in good health and CMV-seropositive. The CDR3 is CASSPQGTEQFF. Written as DNA, the CDR3 is TGTGCCAGCAGCCCGCAGGGGACTGAGCAGTTCTTC.